What follows are 31 T cell receptor beta chains derived from one specimen sequenced in a study of identical twins. One entry per CDR3 protein results from TCRdb running MiXCR on the 5' RACE reads. The sample has about 810,000 distinct CDR3 sequences; 10% to 15% are singletons. The data were also submitted as part of a second study, on yellow fever vaccine responses in identical twins.

Sequencing was carried out using PBMCs. The receptors were gathered from a woman aged 18-29 years in good health.

The chain combines TRBV18 with TRBJ2-1, with 7 nucleotides matching TRBD1. Per the germline V gene, CDR1 is KGHSH and CDR2 is LQKENI. Losses at the gene ends were 5 bases for V and 10 bases for J; bases not matched to a gene: 8. This CDR3 is 13 amino acids long. CDR3: CASSTIRDSEQFF. The CDR3 DNA reads TGTGCCAGCTCAACTATCCGGGACAGCGAGCAGTTCTTC.

This chain connects TRBV6-1 to TRBJ2-1; possible D gene TRBD2, 6 bases. Germline CDR1 MNHNS, CDR2 SASEGT. V lost 6 bases to trimming and J lost 7 bases, with 16 bases between them. The CDR3 is 14 amino acids. The CDR3 is CASRGGIMENEQFF. CDR3 sequence (DNA): TGTGCCAGCAGAGGAGGGATTATGGAAAATGAGCAGTTCTTC.

The chain carries TRBV6-1 and TRBJ2-2; TRBD2 matches 9 bases. The CDR3 runs 16 residues. CDR1 is MNHNS and CDR2 is SASEGT in the germline V gene. V lost 10 bases and J lost 6; bases outside the gene matches: 15. CDR3 nucleotide sequence: TGTGCCACCATCCTGTCGGGCGGGGGGGCCGCCGGGGAGCTGTTTTTT. Its translation: CATILSGGGAAGELFF.

This sequence joins TRBV20-1 and TRBJ1-1; no clear D. CDR1 and CDR2 from the germline V gene are DFQATT and SNEGSKA (reference sequence). V was shortened by 0 bases and J by 11 bases, with 13 bases between the two germline ends. The CDR3 runs 12 residues. In DNA, the CDR3 is TGCAGTGCTAGAGATAAGGAGTTGTGGGCTTTCTTT. Translation gives CSARDKELWAFF.

The J gene is TRBJ2-2, the V gene TRBV20-1, with D perhaps matching TRBD2 (6 bases). Germline V gene data show CDR1 as DFQATT and CDR2 as SNEGSKA (reference sequence). V lost 3 bases to trimming and J lost 5 bases, with 16 bases between them. The CDR3 spans 15 residues. The CDR3 DNA is TGCAGTGCTAGTTCTCCGGGAGTGGGGACCGGGGAGCTGTTTTTT. Translating gives CSASSPGVGTGELFF.

The chain is built from TRBV4-1 and TRBJ2-7; TRBD2 might be the D (6 bases). The germline V and J ends were trimmed by 3 bases and 5 bases, with 17 bases remaining between them. Germline lookup yields CDR1 MGHRA and CDR2 YSYEKL. The CDR3 is made up of 15 amino acids. For the CDR3, the DNA is TGCGCCAGCAGCCACAACCGGGACTCCACCCACGAGCAGTACTTC. As protein: CASSHNRDSTHEQYF.

The rearrangement joins TRBV27 to TRBJ2-5; D perhaps matches TRBD1 (6 bases). The CDR3 sequence is 14 residues long. Germline V lookup: CDR1 MNHEY, CDR2 SMNVEV (reference sequence). V was cut by 7 bases and J by 0 bases, with 12 bases left in between. This chain's CDR3 is CASNTGLNQETQYF. CDR3 sequence (DNA): TGTGCCAGCAACACAGGGTTAAACCAAGAGACCCAGTACTTC.

The rearrangement uses TRBV2 and TRBJ2-2; maybe TRBD1 (5 bases). The germline V gene has CDR1 SNHLY and CDR2 FYNNEI. Trimming shortened V by 4 bases and J by 7 bases, and 10 bases separated the two germline ends. The CDR3 has 13 amino acids. The CDR3 DNA reads as TGTGCCAGCAGTGGCCAAGACAGCGGGGAGCTGTTTTTT. It yields the protein CASSGQDSGELFF.

In this sample, this clonotype turned up many times. This chain uses TRBV28 with TRBJ1-5; D gene unclear. The CDR3 covers 14 residues. V was clipped by 6 bases and J by 2 bases, with 11 bases between them. The germline gives CDR1 MDHEN, CDR2 SYDVKM. DNA for the CDR3: TGTGCCAGCAGCCTAGCGGTTGGCAATCAGCCCCAGCATTTT. Amino acid sequence: CASSLAVGNQPQHF.

The chain has TRBV2 and TRBJ2-1, with a weak D call TRBD1 (5 bases). Trimming took 7 bases from V and 6 from J, leaving 19 bases between them. Germline loops: CDR1 SNHLY, CDR2 FYNNEI. The CDR3 totals 15 residues. The CDR3 loop reads CASMSLDTYPNEQFF. The DNA of the CDR3 is TGTGCCAGCATGTCATTGGACACCTACCCCAATGAGCAGTTCTTC.

The rearrangement links TRBV11-2 to TRBJ2-1; 7 bases fit TRBD2. The CDR3 runs to 14 residues. The V and J ends lost 5 bases and 6 bases, in that order; junction bases with no gene match: 7. Germline V gene lookup returns CDR1 SGHAT and CDR2 FQNNGV. CDR3 loop: CASSQMRERNEQFF. The CDR3 DNA follows: TGTGCCAGCAGCCAGATGCGGGAGCGCAATGAGCAGTTCTTC.

This clonotype was detected a few times. This chain joins TRBV12-3 or TRBV12-4 and TRBJ2-3; 12 nucleotides align to TRBD2. The CDR3 is 17 amino acids. V shed 7 bases and J 0 bases; nucleotides not matched to a gene: 8. DNA for the CDR3: TGTGCCAGCACGGTGTGGGGGACTAGCGGGAGCACAGATACGCAGTATTTT. The encoded protein is CASTVWGTSGSTDTQYF.

The chain couples TRBV5-1 to TRBJ2-3; tentative D call: TRBD2 (6 bases). Germline V gene sequence: CDR1 SGHRS, CDR2 YFSETQ. V was shortened by 4 bases and J by 4 bases, with 16 bases between the two germline ends. The CDR3 sequence is 15 residues long. CDR3 in DNA: TGCGCCAGCAGCCAGCCGGGACTCGAGGCAGATACGCAGTATTTT. This sequence encodes CASSQPGLEADTQYF.

The genes are TRBV20-1 and TRBJ2-7, with D tentatively TRBD1 or TRBD2 (5 bases each). Trimming pared 3 bases from V and 4 bases from J, leaving 13 bases between. From germline, CDR1 is DFQATT and CDR2 SNEGSKA (reference sequence). The CDR3 covers 13 residues. In nucleotides, the CDR3 is TGCAGTGCTAGCGACATGGGGGTTTACGAGCAGTACTTC. Translating gives CSASDMGVYEQYF.

Written as DNA, the CDR3 is TGTGCCAGCGGAACGGGACTCCACACAGATACGCAGTATTTT. Residues: CASGTGLHTDTQYF. V is TRBV2 and J is TRBJ2-3; D possibly corresponds to TRBD2 (6 bases). V was clipped by 8 bases and J by 2 bases, with 14 bases between them. Germline CDR1 and CDR2: SNHLY and FYNNEI. This CDR3 has 14 amino acids.

CDR3 nucleotides: TGTGCCAGCAGCTCCGATAACGCAGGGATTGAAGCTTTCTTT. Translated: CASSSDNAGIEAFF. The chain joins TRBV7-9 to TRBJ1-1, with a tentative D call TRBD1 (5 bases). Germline V gene sequence: CDR1 SEHNR, CDR2 FQNEAQ (reference sequence). CDR3 length: 14 residues. The V and J ends lost 4 bases and 7 bases respectively, with 16 bases between them.

This chain joins TRBV9 and TRBJ2-1; 10 bases match TRBD2. CDR3 length: 15 amino acids. The germline CDR1 and CDR2 sequences are SGDLS and YYNGEE. J gave up 4 bases and V 0 bases, and 1 base lay outside the gene matches. This chain's CDR3 is CASSVVTSGYNEQFF. As DNA, the CDR3 is TGTGCCAGCAGCGTAGTGACTAGCGGGTACAATGAGCAGTTCTTC. Based on the CDR3 plus reference TRBV9 and TRBJ2-1, the full variable domain is DSGVTQTPKHLITATGQRVTLRCSPRSGDLSVYWYQQSLDQGLQFLIQYYNGEERAKGNILERFSAQQFPDLHSELNLSSLELGDSALYFCASSVVTSGYNEQFFGPGTRLTVL.

The chain links TRBV4-1 to TRBJ1-4, with D unresolved. Germline CDR1 is MGHRA and CDR2 is YSYEKL. The CDR3 spans 14 residues. V lost 4 bases and J 1 base, leaving 7 bases between the germline ends. CDR3 coding DNA: TGCGCCAGCAGCCGTGATAGAACTAATGAAAAACTGTTTTTT. This gives the protein CASSRDRTNEKLFF.

This clonotype came up a few times. The chain has TRBV9 and TRBJ2-7, with D unclear. V shed 0 bases and J shed 1 base, with 8 bases lying between them. The CDR3 has 14 amino acids. CDR1 and CDR2 from the germline V gene are SGDLS and YYNGEE. CDR3 coding DNA: TGTGCCAGCAGCGTAGGGGGTGAGTCCTACGAGCAGTACTTC. Its translation: CASSVGGESYEQYF.

The chain has TRBV12-3 or TRBV12-4 and TRBJ1-3; possibly TRBD1 for D (6 bases). Deletions cut 2 bases from V and 1 base from J, with 12 bases between. The CDR3 is made up of 16 amino acids. The CDR3 here is CASSLPHRVSGNTIYF. CDR3 DNA sequence: TGTGCCAGCAGTTTACCCCACAGGGTTTCTGGAAACACCATATATTTT.

The chain links TRBV25-1 to TRBJ2-1, with 8 bases lining up with TRBD1. V lost 6 bases, J lost 5 bases, and 15 bases stayed unmatched. Germline values: CDR1 MGHDK, CDR2 SYGVNS. CDR3 length: 17 amino acids. CDR3: CASSARTGRGVDNEQFF. The DNA of the CDR3 is TGTGCCAGCAGCGCTAGGACAGGGCGAGGGGTAGACAATGAGCAGTTCTTC.

This clonotype was observed many times. The gene calls are TRBV7-9 and TRBJ1-5; TRBD1 matches at 7 bases. Germline V gene lookup returns CDR1 SEHNR and CDR2 FQNEAQ (reference sequence). J was trimmed by 7 bases and V by 5 bases; bases with no gene match: 14. There are 16 residues in the CDR3. The CDR3 nucleotides are TGTGCCAGCAGCACCTCAGCGGCGACAGGGTCACAGCCCCAGCATTTT. Its translation: CASSTSAATGSQPQHF.

V and J are TRBV6-1 and TRBJ2-1; D gene ambiguous. Germline values: CDR1 MNHNS, CDR2 SASEGT. This CDR3 is built from 14 residues. V was clipped by 6 bases and J by 0 bases, with 9 bases between them. CDR3 region: CASSGPYSYNEQFF. The CDR3, as DNA: TGTGCCAGCAGCGGACCCTACTCCTACAATGAGCAGTTCTTC.

This clonotype has at least ten counts. The chain combines TRBV7-9 with TRBJ2-7; 11 nucleotides match TRBD2. CDR3 size: 14 residues. V was pared by 5 bases and J by 3 bases, with 3 bases of the junction left unmatched. CDR1 and CDR2 (germline): SEHNR, FQNEAQ (reference sequence). The CDR3 DNA sequence: TGTGCCAGCAGCCCCGGGACTAGCGGCTACGAGCAGTACTTC. Protein: CASSPGTSGYEQYF.

The table lists this clonotype with many counts. The gene calls are TRBV3-1 and TRBJ1-1, with 8 nucleotides matching TRBD1. Germline V lookup: CDR1 LGHDT, CDR2 YNNKEL (reference sequence). The CDR3 consists of 17 residues. V lost 1 base and J lost 1; bases outside the gene matches: 8. The CDR3 DNA is TGTGCCAGCAGCCAAGTCCCACAGGGGGGCCCGAACACTGAAGCTTTCTTT. It translates to CASSQVPQGGPNTEAFF.

This chain connects TRBV20-1 to TRBJ1-1; possibly TRBD1 for D (5 bases). Trimming left V 1 base short and J 11 bases short, with 14 bases between. This CDR3 spans 12 amino acids. CDR1 and CDR2 (germline): DFQATT, SNEGSKA (reference sequence). The CDR3: CSARVPGGYAFF. DNA of the CDR3: TGCAGTGCTAGAGTCCCGGGGGGTTATGCTTTCTTT.

This clonotype was observed a handful of times. The CDR3 region is CASSNGSRGHSEKLFF. The CDR3 nucleotides are TGTGCCAGCAGCAACGGTAGCAGGGGGCATTCTGAAAAACTGTTTTTT. V is TRBV21-1 and J is TRBJ1-4; the D call in the table, TRBD1, was not verified against the DNA. TRBV21-1 is flagged as a pseudogene. The CDR3 spans 16 residues.

This clonotype was counted between two and nine times. This chain uses TRBV5-1 with TRBJ2-5; perhaps TRBD2 as D (5 bases). The CDR3 has 17 amino acids. Germline-derived CDR1 and CDR2 are SGHRS and YFSETQ. V gave up 1 base and J gave up 1 base, with 17 bases separating them. The CDR3 DNA sequence: TGCGCCAGCAGCTTGACCAAAGTGTCGGGGATCCAAGAGACCCAGTACTTC. Residues: CASSLTKVSGIQETQYF.

In this sample, this clonotype turned up many times. The chain recombines TRBV5-1 with TRBJ2-7, with D uncertain. The germline V gene has CDR1 SGHRS and CDR2 YFSETQ. V lost 4 bases and J 3 bases, leaving 14 bases between the germline ends. This CDR3 is 14 amino acids long. The CDR3 bases are TGCGCCAGCAGCCCCCCGGACGGCTTCTACGAGCAGTACTTC. Protein: CASSPPDGFYEQYF.

The chain recombines TRBV12-3 or TRBV12-4 with TRBJ1-4, with D hard to call. The V gene lost 3 bases and the J gene lost 8 bases, with 10 bases spanning the gap. This CDR3 has 13 amino acids. The CDR3 loop is CASSLRDEEKLFF. In nucleotides, the CDR3 is TGTGCCAGCAGTTTGAGAGATGAAGAAAAACTGTTTTTT.

This clonotype has only a few counts. The V gene is TRBV12-3 or TRBV12-4, the J gene TRBJ1-1; no definite D call. There are 12 residues in the CDR3. V was trimmed by 7 bases and J by 4 bases, leaving 10 bases between them. The CDR3 sequence is CASTSLGTEAFF. The CDR3 DNA follows: TGTGCCAGCACTTCGTTGGGCACTGAAGCTTTCTTT.